The rows below give T cell receptor beta chains drawn from one sample of a study of blood T cell repertoires in COVID-19. The table came from immunoSEQ multiplex PCR; TCRdb's copy has only in-frame clones and leaves some out. The sample consists of 85,000 to 95,000 clones, roughly 89% of them appearing once. The sequenced material came from peripheral blood. Source of these receptors: a woman older than 75 with active COVID-19. CDR3s include the opening cysteine and the closing phenylalanine or tryptophan. The order of the fields is D gene, J gene, V gene, clone size, CDR3 length, CDR3 DNA, CDR3 protein. A D gene is named only where the DNA matches it firmly. For some rows the clone size is stated as once, few or many, or as a class when expanded; others skip it.

TRBD1 TRBJ1-2 TRBV5-1 few 15 TGCGCCAGCAGTCCAGGACAGGGGGCGAACTATGGCTACACCTTC CASSPGQGANYGYTF
. TRBJ2-1 TRBV11-3 . 16 TGTGCCAGCAGCTTAGGGGTTAGCGGCTCCTACAATGAGCAGTTCTTC CASSLGVSGSYNEQFF
. TRBJ2-5 TRBV11-2 . 14 TGTGCCAGCAGCCCCCGGAGGGGTTCGGAGACCCAGTACTTC CASSPRRGSETQYF
. TRBJ2-7 TRBV7-6 . 13 TGTGCCAGCAGCTTAAAAGGGGGAGCCGAGCAGTACTTC CASSLKGGAEQYF
. TRBJ1-2 TRBV7-2 . 15 TGTGCCAGCAGCTTAGCGAGGGCAGGTCGACAAGGCTACACCTTC CASSLARAGRQGYTF
. TRBJ2-1 TRBV7-2 . 15 TGTGCCAGCAGCCCTCCAGGTGGCCCCTACAATGAGCAGTTCTTC CASSPPGGPYNEQFF
. TRBJ2-1 TRBV3-1/TRBV3-2 . 15 TGTGCCAGCAGCCAAGATTGGCGAGCGTGGAATGAGCAGTTCTTC CASSQDWRAWNEQFF
TRBD1 TRBJ1-4 TRBV6-6 few 15 TGTGCCAGCAGTTCCGGAGCGACAGGGGGTGAAAAACTGTTTTTT CASSSGATGGEKLFF
TRBD1 TRBJ2-1 TRBV6-6 once 17 TGTGCCAGCAGTCTCGCATCGTCCCGGGACAGGGTTAATGAGCAGTTCTTC CASSLASSRDRVNEQFF
TRBD2 TRBJ2-1 TRBV15 . 16 TGTGCCACCAGCACCCTTAGCGGGATCTCCTACAATGAGCAGTTCTTC CATSTLSGISYNEQFF
TRBD2 TRBJ2-3 TRBV7-2 . 15 TGTGCCAGCAGCTTTAGCGGGAGGGCCGAAAATACGCAGTATTTT CASSFSGRAENTQYF
TRBD2 TRBJ2-7 TRBV7-2 . 13 TGTGCCAGCAGCAACGGGGGGGGATTGGAGCAGTACTTC CASSNGGGLEQYF
TRBD2 TRBJ2-3 TRBV5-8 once 18 TGTGCCAGCAGCGCCGGGGTAGCGGGAGGGCCGCGCACAGATACGCAGTATTTT CASSAGVAGGPRTDTQYF
. TRBJ2-7 TRBV6-2/TRBV6-3 once 11 TGTGCCAGCAGCTCGGGACTGAAGAAGTACTTC CASSSGLKKYF
. TRBJ1-1 TRBV18 . 15 TGTGCCAGCTCACCCCTACCAAGGGGAGGGGGTGAAGCTTTCTTT CASSPLPRGGGEAFF
TRBD2 TRBJ2-5 TRBV4-1 . 16 TGCGCCAGCAGCCAAGTTCAAGCGGGAGGAGGAGAGACCCAGTACTTC CASSQVQAGGGETQYF
. TRBJ2-3 TRBV9 . 13 TGTGCCAGCAGCCCGGGGAGCACAGATACGCAGTATTTT CASSPGSTDTQYF
TRBD1 TRBJ1-1 TRBV28 . 16 TGTGCCAGCAGTACCGGGACAGGGGCAGTGAACACTGAAGCTTTCTTT CASSTGTGAVNTEAFF
. TRBJ2-7 TRBV27 . 16 TGTGCCAGCAGTTTCGGTGGGGCGATTTCTAAGGACGAGCAGTACTTC CASSFGGAISKDEQYF
TRBD2 TRBJ2-1 TRBV10-3 . 15 TGTGCCATCAGTCCTTCGGCGGGAGAATCCAATGAGCAGTTCTTC CAISPSAGESNEQFF
. TRBJ2-2 TRBV19 . 13 TGTGCCAGTAGTATAGCATCCACCGGGGAGCTGTTTTTT CASSIASTGELFF
TRBD2 TRBJ2-1 TRBV9 . 17 TGTGCCAGCAGCCCTAGCGGGACGATTAGCTCCTACAATGAGCAGTTCTTC CASSPSGTISSYNEQFF
TRBD2 TRBJ2-2 TRBV7-2 . 16 TGTGCCAGCAGCCCCCGAGATAGCGGGGGAACCGGGGAGCTGTTTTTT CASSPRDSGGTGELFF
TRBD2 TRBJ2-1 TRBV4-3 . 15 TGCGCCAGCAGCCAAGGGTGGGGCGGGGGCAATGAGCAGTTCTTC CASSQGWGGGNEQFF
TRBD2 TRBJ2-3 TRBV25-1 once 16 TGTGCCAGCAGCGTCGATAGCGGGAAGACCACAGATACGCAGTATTTT CASSVDSGKTTDTQYF
TRBD2 TRBJ2-7 TRBV5-4 . 18 TGTGCCAGCAGCTTCGGGCTAGCGGGAGACCTCCTGGGGGACGAGCAGTACTTC CASSFGLAGDLLGDEQYF
. TRBJ1-2 TRBV18 . 14 TGTGCCAGCTCACCAGAAGGACAGCCCGTAGGCTACACCTTC CASSPEGQPVGYTF
. TRBJ1-3 TRBV7-9 . 13 TGTGCCAGCAGCCGTACGGAAGGGGACACCATATATTTT CASSRTEGDTIYF
TRBD2 TRBJ2-3 TRBV7-9 . 15 TGTGCCAGCAGCCCCGCGGCGGGGAGGGCAGATACGCAGTATTTT CASSPAAGRADTQYF
. TRBJ1-5 TRBV9 once 14 TGTGCCAGCAGCGTAGACCAGTATGGTCAGCCCCAGCATTTT CASSVDQYGQPQHF
. TRBJ2-5 TRBV7-3 . 15 TGTGCCAGCAGCCCCGGGGGAGGCCGGGGGGAGACCCAGTACTTC CASSPGGGRGETQYF
. TRBJ1-5 TRBV5-5 . 15 TGTGCCAGCAGCGTACTGTGGGGAGTGGGTCAGCCCCAGCATTTT CASSVLWGVGQPQHF
. TRBJ2-1 TRBV5-6 . 12 TGTGCCAGCAGCTTGCCTTCAGGTGAGCAGTTCTTC CASSLPSGEQFF
TRBD2 TRBJ2-1 TRBV27 . 16 TGTGCCAGCACCCGAGCGGGAGTCTTCCCCAGAGGGGAGCAGTTCTTC CASTRAGVFPRGEQFF
. TRBJ1-2 TRBV5-4 . 16 TGTGCCAGCAGCTCGGTGGAGGGCAGTGCTAACTATGGCTACACCTTC CASSSVEGSANYGYTF
TRBD2 TRBJ2-1 TRBV4-2 . 15 TGTGCCAGCAGCCAAGAAAGAGTCGCGGGAGGTAAGCAGTTCTTC CASSQERVAGGKQFF
TRBD2 TRBJ2-4 TRBV7-2 . 14 TGTGCCAGCAGCTTAGGCGGGAGTATTAACATTCAGTACTTC CASSLGGSINIQYF
. TRBJ2-7 TRBV18 . 15 TGTGCCAGCTCACCACCATTGACAGGTTTGCACGAGCAGTACTTC CASSPPLTGLHEQYF
. TRBJ1-2 TRBV2 . 12 TGTGCCAGCTGCTACGAGGGCTATGGCTACACCTTC CASCYEGYGYTF
TRBD2 TRBJ2-1 TRBV3-1/TRBV3-2 . 18 TGTGCCAGCAGCAGTGGGACTAGCCTTTCTCCCTCCTACAATGAGCAGTTCTTC CASSSGTSLSPSYNEQFF
. TRBJ2-1 TRBV7-8 . 15 TGTGCCAGCAGCCCCCGACAAAGCTCCTACAATGAGCAGTTCTTC CASSPRQSSYNEQFF
. TRBJ2-6 TRBV27 many 19 TGTGCCAGCAGTTTATCGACGGGCAGGGTAACCTCTGGGGCCAACGTCCTGACTTTC CASSLSTGRVTSGANVLTF
. TRBJ2-7 TRBV7-2 . 13 TGTGCCAGCAGCTCTACCTGGTCAAACGAGCAGTACTTC CASSSTWSNEQYF
. TRBJ2-1 TRBV5-5 . 15 TGTGCCAGCAGCTTCAGGGTGAGCTCCTACAATGAGCAGTTCTTC CASSFRVSSYNEQFF
TRBD1 TRBJ1-5 TRBV7-3 . 13 TGTGCCAGCAGCCTAGGGACAGCTCAGCCCCAGCATTTT CASSLGTAQPQHF
TRBD1 TRBJ2-6 TRBV5-4 . 17 TGTGCCAGCAGCTTCCCGACAGGGGGTTCTGGGGCCAACGTCCTGACTTTC CASSFPTGGSGANVLTF
TRBD1 TRBJ2-7 TRBV9 . 16 TGTGCCAGCAGTCGACGGGACAGGGGCAGCTCCTACGAGCAGTACTTC CASSRRDRGSSYEQYF
. TRBJ2-5 TRBV6-6 . 15 TGTGCCAGCAGAGAGGGGGGAGGGGCGCGAGAGACCCAGTACTTC CASREGGGARETQYF
TRBD2 TRBJ2-2 TRBV7-2 . 17 TGTGCCAGCAGCCCCGGGAGAGGGCGGGAGCCCACCGGGGAGCTGTTTTTT CASSPGRGREPTGELFF
. TRBJ2-7 TRBV5-1 . 12 TGCGCCAGCAGCTTGGGGGGGCGCGAGCAGTACTTC CASSLGGREQYF
. TRBJ2-2 TRBV14 . 14 TGTGCCAGCAGCCAAGGATGGGGGGCCGGGGAGCTGTTTTTT CASSQGWGAGELFF
TRBD2 TRBJ2-7 TRBV5-1 once 14 TGCGCCAGCACACCGGGACTAGCGGCACCCGAGCAGTACTTC CASTPGLAAPEQYF
TRBD2 TRBJ2-3 TRBV25-1 . 15 TGTGCCAGCAGTGAAGCCGGGGGGAGCACAGATACGCAGTATTTT CASSEAGGSTDTQYF
. TRBJ2-7 TRBV6-5 . 14 TGTGCCAGCAGAGTCTGGAGGGGATATTCCGAGCAGTACTTC CASRVWRGYSEQYF
TRBD2 TRBJ2-5 TRBV12-3/TRBV12-4 . 13 TGTGCCAGCAGTAGCGGGGGACAAGAGACCCAGTACTTC CASSSGGQETQYF
. TRBJ1-2 TRBV18 . 16 TGTGCCAGCTCACCACAATACACTAAGATAAACTATGGCTACACCTTC CASSPQYTKINYGYTF
TRBD2 TRBJ2-7 TRBV15 . 15 TGTGCCACCAGCAGAGATCCAGCGGGAGACTACGAGCAGTACTTC CATSRDPAGDYEQYF